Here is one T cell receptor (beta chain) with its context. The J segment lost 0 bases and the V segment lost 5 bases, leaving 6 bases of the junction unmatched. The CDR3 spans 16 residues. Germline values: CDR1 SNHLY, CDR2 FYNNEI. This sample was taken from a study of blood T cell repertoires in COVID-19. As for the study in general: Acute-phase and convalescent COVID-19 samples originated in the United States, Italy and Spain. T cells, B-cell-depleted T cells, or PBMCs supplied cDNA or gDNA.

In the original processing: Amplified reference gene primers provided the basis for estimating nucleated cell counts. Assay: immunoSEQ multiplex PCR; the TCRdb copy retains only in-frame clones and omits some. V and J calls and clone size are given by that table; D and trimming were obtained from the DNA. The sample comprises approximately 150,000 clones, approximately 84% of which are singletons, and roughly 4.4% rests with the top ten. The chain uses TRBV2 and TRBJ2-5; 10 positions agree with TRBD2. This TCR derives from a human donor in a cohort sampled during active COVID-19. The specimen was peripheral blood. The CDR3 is CASSLRTSGNQETQYF. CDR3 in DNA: TGTGCCAGCAGTCTCAGGACTAGCGGAAACCAAGAGACCCAGTACTTC.